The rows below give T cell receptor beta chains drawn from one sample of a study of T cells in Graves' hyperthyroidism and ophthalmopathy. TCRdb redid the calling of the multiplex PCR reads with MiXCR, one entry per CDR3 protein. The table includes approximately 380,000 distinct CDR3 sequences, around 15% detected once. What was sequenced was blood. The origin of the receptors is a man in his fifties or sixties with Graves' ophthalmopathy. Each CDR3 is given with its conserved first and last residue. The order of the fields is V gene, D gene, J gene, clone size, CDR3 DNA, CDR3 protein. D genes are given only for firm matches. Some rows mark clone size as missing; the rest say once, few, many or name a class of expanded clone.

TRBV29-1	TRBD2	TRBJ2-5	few	TGCAGCGTTGACACTAGCGGGTACCAAGAGACCCAGTACTTC	CSVDTSGYQETQYF
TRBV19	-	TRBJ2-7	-	TGTGCCAGTACAAGGGCGCCCTACGAGCAGTACTTC	CASTRAPYEQYF
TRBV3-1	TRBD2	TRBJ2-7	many	TGTGCCAGCAGCAAGCAGGCGGGAGCCTTCGAGCAGTACTTC	CASSKQAGAFEQYF
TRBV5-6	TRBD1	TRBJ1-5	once	TGTGCCAGCAGCCCCAACAGGGGGCATCAGCCCCAGCATTTT	CASSPNRGHQPQHF
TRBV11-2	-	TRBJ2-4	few	TGTGCCAGCAGCCAGAGGGGGGGGCTGGCCAAAAACATTCAGTACTTC	CASSQRGGLAKNIQYF
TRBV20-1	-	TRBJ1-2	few	TGCAGTGCCGTCGGGCCCAGGGCTCTAAGTGGCTACACCTTC	CSAVGPRALSGYTF
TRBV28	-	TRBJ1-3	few	TGTGCCAGCAGCCTTCAAGGGACCTTCGTCTCTGGAAACACCATATATTTT	CASSLQGTFVSGNTIYF
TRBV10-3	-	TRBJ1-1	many	TGTGCCATACGGACAACATTGAACACTGAAGCTTTCTTT	CAIRTTLNTEAFF
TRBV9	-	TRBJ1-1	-	TGTGCCAGCAGCGTAGCGGCAGGGAGCACTGAAGCTTTCTTT	CASSVAAGSTEAFF
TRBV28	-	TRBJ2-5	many	TGTGCCAGCAGCCAGGCGGGACGGGGACGAGAGACCCAGTACTTC	CASSQAGRGRETQYF
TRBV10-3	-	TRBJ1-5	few	TGTGCCATCAGTGAGTCAAGTGCGCCCCAGCATTTT	CAISESSAPQHF
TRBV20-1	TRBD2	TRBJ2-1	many	TGCAGTGCTAGAGATCCTCACAGACTAGCGGGTGCGTCCCATGAGCAGTTCTTC	CSARDPHRLAGASHEQFF
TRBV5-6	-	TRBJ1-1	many	TGTGCCAGCAGCTTCGGGGTGGACGACACTGAAGCTTTCTTT	CASSFGVDDTEAFF
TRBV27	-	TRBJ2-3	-	TGTGCCAGCAGTAAGAACCAAGGCACAGATACGCAGTATTTT	CASSKNQGTDTQYF
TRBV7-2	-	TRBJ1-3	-	TGTGCCAGCAGCCTAGGGAGAACTGGAAACACCATATATTTT	CASSLGRTGNTIYF
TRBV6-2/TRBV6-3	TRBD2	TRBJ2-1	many	TGTGCCAGCGGTCTAGCGGGAACCGATGAGCAGTTCTTC	CASGLAGTDEQFF
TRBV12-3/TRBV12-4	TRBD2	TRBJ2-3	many	TGTGCCAGCAGTGGACTAGCGGGATTCGATACGCAGTATTTT	CASSGLAGFDTQYF
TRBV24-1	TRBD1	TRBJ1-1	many	TGTGCCACCAGTGGAAGGGGGCAGGGGACTGAAGCTTTCTTT	CATSGRGQGTEAFF
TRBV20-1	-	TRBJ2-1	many	TGCAGTGCCCAAGAAGGCCCTTTGGGGCCCAATGAGCAGTTCTTC	CSAQEGPLGPNEQFF
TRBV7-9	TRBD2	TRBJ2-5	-	TGTGCCAGCAGCTTAGGACTAGCGGGAGGGCCTCGTGAGACCCAGTACTTC	CASSLGLAGGPRETQYF
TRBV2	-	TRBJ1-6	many	TGTGCCAGCAGTGGTACAGTTATGTTCGAGAATAATTCACCCCTCCACTTT	CASSGTVMFENNSPLHF
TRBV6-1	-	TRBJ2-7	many	TGTGCCAGCAGTGAACCCCGGACAGTAAACTACGAGCAGTACTTC	CASSEPRTVNYEQYF
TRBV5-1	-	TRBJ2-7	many	TGCGCCAGCAGCTTGGATTCTAGTTCCTACGAGCAGTACTTC	CASSLDSSSYEQYF
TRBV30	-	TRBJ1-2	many	TGTGCCTGGAAGTTCATTGGGGCGCGGGGCTATGGCTACACCTTC	CAWKFIGARGYGYTF
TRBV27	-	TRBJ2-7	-	TGTGCCAGCAGTATAACAGGGATCGCCTACGAGCAGTACTTC	CASSITGIAYEQYF
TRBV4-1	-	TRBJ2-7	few	TGCGCCAGCAGCCGCCCTGGCGGCTACGAGCAGTACTTC	CASSRPGGYEQYF
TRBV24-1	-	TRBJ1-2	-	TGTGCCACCAGTGATTCGACAGAGTACTATGGCTACACCTTC	CATSDSTEYYGYTF
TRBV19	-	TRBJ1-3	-	TGTGCCAGTAGTAAGGCAAGAGGAAACACCATATATTTT	CASSKARGNTIYF
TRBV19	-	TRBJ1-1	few	TGTGCCAGTAGTGGCAGGATAGTCACTGAAGCTTTCTTT	CASSGRIVTEAFF
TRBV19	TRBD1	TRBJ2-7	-	TGTGCCAGTAGTATAGCGACAGGGGGCAACGACGAGCAGTACTTC	CASSIATGGNDEQYF
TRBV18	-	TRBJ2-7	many	TGTGCCAGCTCACCACCGGGACGACCCTACGAGCAGTACTTC	CASSPPGRPYEQYF
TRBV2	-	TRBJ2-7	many	TGTGCCAGCAAGGAGGGTGGCGAGCAGTACTTC	CASKEGGEQYF
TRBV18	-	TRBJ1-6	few	TGTGCCAGCTCGTGGGAAGATAATTCACCCCTCCACTTT	CASSWEDNSPLHF
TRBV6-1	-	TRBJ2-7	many	TGTGCCAGCAATCCCGGGACCAAGGGGGAGCAGTACTTC	CASNPGTKGEQYF
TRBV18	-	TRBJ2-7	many	TGTGCCAGCTCACCAAACCTAGCGTCGGCCTCCTACGAGCAGTACTTC	CASSPNLASASYEQYF
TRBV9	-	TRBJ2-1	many	TGTGCCAGCAGCCCCCCCCCCGGACTTTACAATGAGCAGTTCTTC	CASSPPPGLYNEQFF
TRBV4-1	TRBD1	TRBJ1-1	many	TGCGCCAGCAGCCTAAACAGGGGGGGGAACACTGAAGCTTTCTTT	CASSLNRGGNTEAFF
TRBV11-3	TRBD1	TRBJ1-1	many	TGTGCCAGCAGCGCAGGGACAGGAGGGAAAGCTTTCTTT	CASSAGTGGKAFF
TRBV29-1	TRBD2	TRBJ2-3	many	TGCAGCGTTGGGGGTTTAAGGACTAGCGGGAGCACAGATACGCAGTATTTT	CSVGGLRTSGSTDTQYF
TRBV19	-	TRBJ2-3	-	TGTGCCAGTAGTATAGGGACTGGGGGCGGCGCAGATACGCAGTATTTT	CASSIGTGGGADTQYF
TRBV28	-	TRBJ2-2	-	TGTGCCAGCAGTTCCCCTTCAACACCCGGGGAGCTGTTTTTT	CASSSPSTPGELFF
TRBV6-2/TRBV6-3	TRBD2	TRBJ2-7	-	TGTGCCAGCAGGACCGGGAGGGGTCCCTACGAGCAGTACTTC	CASRTGRGPYEQYF
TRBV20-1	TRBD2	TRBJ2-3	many	TGCAGTGCTAGAGACGAGGGACTAGCTGGGAACACAGATACGCAGTATTTT	CSARDEGLAGNTDTQYF
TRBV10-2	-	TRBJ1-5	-	TGCGCCAGCAGTGAGACAGGCGGCAGCAATCAGCCCCAGCATTTT	CASSETGGSNQPQHF
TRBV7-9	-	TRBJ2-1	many	TGTGCCAGCAGCTTACTGACTGGTGGCTCCTACAATGAGCAGTTCTTC	CASSLLTGGSYNEQFF
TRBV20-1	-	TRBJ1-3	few	TGCAGTGCCGTAAAGCCATCCTCTGGAAACACCATATATTTT	CSAVKPSSGNTIYF
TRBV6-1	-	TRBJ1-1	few	TGTGCCAGCAGTAATCAAGGAGGTGCTGGAGCTTTCTTT	CASSNQGGAGAFF
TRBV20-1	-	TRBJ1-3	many	TGCAGTGCTAGAGACACGAGAAGACTCTCTGGAAACACCATATATTTT	CSARDTRRLSGNTIYF
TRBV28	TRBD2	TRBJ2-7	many	TGTGCCAGCAGCCCGCCTTCTAGCGGGAGGGCCGGGCGCTACGAGCAGTACTTC	CASSPPSSGRAGRYEQYF
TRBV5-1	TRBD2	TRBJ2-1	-	TGCGCCAGCAGCTTGGTCCGATCCGGGACTAGCGTAGATAATGAGCAGTTCTTC	CASSLVRSGTSVDNEQFF
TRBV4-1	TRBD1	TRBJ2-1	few	TGCGCCAGCAGCCAAGGTCCGGGACAGGGTTGGAATGAGCAGTTCTTC	CASSQGPGQGWNEQFF
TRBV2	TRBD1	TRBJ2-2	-	TGTGCCAGCAGAGACCCGGGACAGAGTTTAGGTACCGGGGAGCTGTTTTTT	CASRDPGQSLGTGELFF
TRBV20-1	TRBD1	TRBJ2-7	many	TGCAGTGCTAGAGATTTACAGGGGGTTCGGGAGCAGTACTTC	CSARDLQGVREQYF
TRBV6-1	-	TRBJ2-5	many	TGTGCCAGCAGTTCCGGACTATTCCAAGAGACCCAGTACTTC	CASSSGLFQETQYF
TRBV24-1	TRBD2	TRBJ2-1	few	TGTGCCACCAGTGATTTGCACGGTCGGGAGGGCAATGAGCAGTTCTTC	CATSDLHGREGNEQFF